These 14 T cell receptor beta chains were all obtained from the same sample, sequenced in a study of beta chain features in type 1 diabetes. What was sequenced were expressed TCRB transcripts, since all of the isolated RNA had been reverse transcribed. The assay was immunoSEQ multiplex PCR, and TCRdb's table has in-frame clones only and misses some. The table has around 320,000 clones, 11% to 15% seen once; the top ten hold roughly 7%. Material for sequencing was central memory CD4+ T cells from blood. These receptor sequences come from a man aged 25 to 40 in good health.

V is TRBV25-1 and J is TRBJ2-5, with D perhaps TRBD1 or TRBD2 (6 bases each). The CDR3 runs 15 residues. V was cut by 3 bases and J by 2 bases, with 13 bases left in between. Germline loops: CDR1 MGHDK, CDR2 SYGVNS. CDR3 bases: TGTGCCAGCAGTGATCAAGGGGGGCGGCAAGAGACCCAGTACTTC. Its protein is CASSDQGGRQETQYF.

In this sample, this clone turned up a few times. The rearrangement joins TRBV7-9 to TRBJ2-3; 8 bases match TRBD2. Per the germline V gene, CDR1 is SEHNR and CDR2 is FQNEAQ (reference sequence). This CDR3 has 17 amino acids. V lost 5 bases, J lost 0 bases, and 10 bases stayed unmatched. The CDR3 reads CASSRRGTSSSTDTQYF. The CDR3 DNA follows: TGTGCCAGCAGCCGTCGGGGGACTAGTTCCAGCACAGATACGCAGTATTTT.

This clone was seen a few times. The chain has TRBV4-3 and TRBJ2-2, with D unclear. CDR1 is LGHNA, CDR2 YSLEER, per germline. The CDR3 is 15 residues long. Deletions cut 0 bases from V and 6 bases from J, with 11 bases between. CDR3 sequence: CASSQEVTASGELFF. Written as DNA, the CDR3 is TGCGCCAGCAGCCAAGAAGTAACCGCCTCCGGGGAGCTGTTTTTT.

The chain combines TRBV10-3 with TRBJ1-1; D not certain. The length of the CDR3 is 13 residues. V gave up 10 bases and J gave up 1 base, with 13 bases separating them. The germline CDR1 and CDR2 sequences are ENHRY and SYGVKD. For the CDR3, the DNA is TGTGCCAGCACCCGGACCTGGAACACTGAAGCTTTCTTT. It specifies CASTRTWNTEAFF.

V is TRBV11-3 and J is TRBJ2-4; possibly TRBD2 for D (6 bases). Looked up from germline, CDR1 is SGHNT and CDR2 is YENEEA. The CDR3 runs to 17 residues. V lost 3 bases and J lost 0, with 15 bases in between. The CDR3 DNA sequence: TGTGCCAGCAGCTTCTCCCCGGGTAGCGGAGCCAAAAACATTCAGTACTTC. It specifies CASSFSPGSGAKNIQYF. The whole variable domain, filled in from reference TRBV11-3 and TRBJ2-4, reads EAGVVQSPRYKIIEKKQPVAFWCNPISGHNTLYWYLQNLGQGPELLIRYENEEAVDDSQLPKDRFSAERLKGVDSTLKIQPAELGDSAVYLCASSFSPGSGAKNIQYFGAGTRLSVL.

This chain connects TRBV2 to TRBJ1-3; weak D call: TRBD1 (6 bases). The CDR3 has 14 amino acids. The ends were cut back, 8 bases at V and 0 bases at J, with 11 bases in the middle. Germline loops: CDR1 SNHLY, CDR2 FYNNEI. CDR3 residues: CASLGTRSGNTIYF. The CDR3 nucleotides are TGTGCCAGCCTGGGGACACGCTCTGGAAACACCATATATTTT.

This clone was counted a few times. The CDR3 DNA reads TGTGCCAGCAGCTTGGAAAGGGGACTAGCCGAGTTCTTC. Translating gives CASSLERGLAEFF. The gene calls are TRBV11-2 and TRBJ2-1; 9 bases line up with TRBD2. Germline V gene lookup returns CDR1 SGHAT and CDR2 FQNNGV. This CDR3 region has 13 residues. V trimming: 3 bases; J trimming: 14 bases; junction bases outside the gene matches: 8.

This clone was recorded a few times. This chain links TRBV28 with TRBJ2-3; D perhaps matches TRBD2 (6 bases). Trimming removed 8 bases from V and 2 bases from J, with 14 bases in between. Germline CDR1 MDHEN, CDR2 SYDVKM. This CDR3 comprises 14 residues. The CDR3 DNA reads TGTGCCAGCCTCGTCGGGAGCCACACAGATACGCAGTATTTT. It codes for CASLVGSHTDTQYF.

The rearrangement joins TRBV4-1 to TRBJ2-2, with D possibly matching TRBD2 (6 bases). Germline loops: CDR1 MGHRA, CDR2 YSYEKL. The CDR3 has 15 amino acids. Trimming removed 1 base from V and 7 bases from J, with 13 bases in between. CDR3 DNA: TGCGCCAGCAGCCAAGGAAGACTAGGCTTCGGGGAGCTGTTTTTT. This codes for CASSQGRLGFGELFF.

This chain uses TRBV6-5 with TRBJ1-2, with D possibly matching TRBD1 (6 bases). Trimming shortened V by 4 bases and J by 4 bases, and 10 bases separated the two germline ends. CDR1 and CDR2 (germline): MNHEY, SVGAGI. CDR3 length: 13 residues. The CDR3 loop reads CASSSGDTYGYTF. CDR3 sequence (DNA): TGTGCCAGCAGTTCCGGGGACACCTATGGCTACACCTTC.

At least ten counts were recorded for this clone. The chain uses TRBV9 and TRBJ2-6, with a possible D match to TRBD2 (5 bases). This CDR3 has 15 amino acids. V lost 0 bases and J lost 2, with 6 bases in between. The germline V gene encodes CDR1 SGDLS and CDR2 YYNGEE. The CDR3 DNA reads as TGTGCCAGCAGCGTAGTCGGGACTGGGGCCAACGTCCTGACTTTC. Amino acid sequence: CASSVVGTGANVLTF.

The CDR3 DNA reads as TGTGCCAGCAGCCGTTTGGGGCAAGGGGAGCAGTACGTC. It translates to CASSRLGQGEQYV. The rearrangement uses TRBV7-2 and TRBJ2-7; maybe TRBD1 (5 bases). The V gene lost 5 bases and the J gene lost 7 bases, with 15 bases spanning the gap. The CDR3 spans 13 residues. Germline-derived CDR1 and CDR2 are SGHTA and FQGNSA.

The chain joins TRBV5-1 to TRBJ2-1; TRBD2 aligns across 10 bases. This CDR3 has 16 residues. CDR1 SGHRS and CDR2 YFSETQ come from the germline V gene. V gave up 4 bases and J gave up 7 bases; unmatched junction bases: 11. As DNA, the CDR3 is TGCGCCAGCAGCGCGGCACTAGCGGGGCCGGGGAATGAGCAGTTCTTC. Its protein product is CASSAALAGPGNEQFF.

The chain couples TRBV6-5 to TRBJ2-7, with a weak D call TRBD2 (5 bases). Germline assignment: CDR1 MNHEY and CDR2 SVGAGI. V lost 5 bases and J 2 bases, leaving 7 bases between the germline ends. CDR3 length: 12 amino acids. CDR3 loop: CASSDGAYEQYF. The CDR3 DNA follows: TGTGCCAGCAGTGACGGGGCCTACGAGCAGTACTTC.